This T cell receptor beta chain was found in a study of T cell repertoires in cytomegalovirus infection. Study context: As its CMV epitopes, the study selected recently identified HLA-C-restricted and well-studied HLA-B-restricted targets. Both a matching HLA type and CMV infection were indicated by public TCR beta signatures.

Study observations and caveats: Summed frequency of shared TCR beta families picked out CMV carriers who also had the relevant HLA. It was HLA-C-restricted CMV-specific TCR beta clonotypes that dominated the response ex vivo.

This clonotype was counted once. Antigen specificity is unknown. In TCRdb, the reads were re-called with MiXCR into one record per CDR3 protein. Of some 940,000 distinct CDR3 sequences detected, roughly 31% appear once; the ten largest clones hold around an eighth. The sample consisted of cultured CD8+ T cells from PBMCs, taken from culture after CMV antigen stimulation. This sequence was found in a human donor in good health (CMV status not recorded). Some clones in this sample may be carry-over from other donors' samples.

CDR3 nucleotide sequence: TGTGCCAGCAGCTTGGCGGGGGATTTTCAGTTCTTC. Its translation: CASSLAGDFQFF. This sequence joins TRBV5-6 and TRBJ2-1; possibly TRBD2 for D (6 bases). The V gene lost 0 bases and the J gene lost 13 bases, with 11 bases spanning the gap. The CDR3 is 12 amino acids. Germline V lookup: CDR1 SGHDT, CDR2 YYEEEE.